The rows below give T cell receptor beta chains drawn from one sample of a study of OX40 agonist ivuxolimab in advanced cancers. This table comes from immunoSEQ multiplex PCR, and its TCRdb copy is limited to in-frame clones, with some not included. Among under 80,000 clones, roughly 88% were seen once, and the ten largest hold around 4.1%. The sequencing here drew on CD4+ or CD8+ T cells sorted from blood, taken in a trial of the OX40 agonist ivuxolimab. Receptor source: an adult with an advanced solid tumor such as melanoma, head and neck, liver or kidney cancer. Each CDR3 is given with its conserved first and last residue. The D gene is left open where the match is weak. Clone size is stated in some rows and not others, as once, few, many or a class when expanded.

v_gene: TRBV7-6
abundance: .
j_gene: TRBJ2-5
d_gene: .
CDR3aa: CASSLSKQETQYF
CDR3nt: TGTGCCAGCAGCTTATCAAAACAAGAGACCCAGTACTTC

v_gene: TRBV5-1
abundance: .
j_gene: TRBJ2-5
d_gene: .
CDR3aa: CASSFGGETQYF
CDR3nt: TGCGCCAGCAGCTTTGGGGGAGAGACCCAGTACTTC

v_gene: TRBV25-1
abundance: .
j_gene: TRBJ2-3
d_gene: TRBD2
CDR3aa: CASSIAGERDTQYF
CDR3nt: TGTGCCAGCAGTATAGCGGGAGAACGAGATACGCAGTATTTT

v_gene: TRBV18
abundance: .
j_gene: TRBJ1-1
d_gene: .
CDR3aa: CASSLANTEAFF
CDR3nt: TGTGCCAGCTCACTGGCGAACACTGAAGCTTTCTTT

v_gene: TRBV2
abundance: .
j_gene: TRBJ1-4
d_gene: TRBD1
CDR3aa: CASSPQGARGEKLFF
CDR3nt: TGTGCCAGCAGTCCCCAGGGGGCCCGGGGTGAAAAACTGTTTTTT

v_gene: TRBV5-1
abundance: .
j_gene: TRBJ2-1
d_gene: TRBD1
CDR3aa: CASSTGTGPGVEQFF
CDR3nt: TGCGCCAGCAGCACAGGGACAGGACCAGGGGTTGAGCAGTTCTTC

v_gene: TRBV5-1
abundance: .
j_gene: TRBJ2-5
d_gene: .
CDR3aa: CASSFSVEETQYF
CDR3nt: TGCGCCAGCAGCTTCTCTGTCGAAGAGACCCAGTACTTC

v_gene: TRBV5-1
abundance: .
j_gene: TRBJ1-5
d_gene: .
CDR3aa: CASSLGVAGDQPQHF
CDR3nt: TGCGCCAGCAGTCTAGGGGTAGCGGGGGATCAGCCCCAGCATTTT

v_gene: TRBV27
abundance: .
j_gene: TRBJ2-1
d_gene: .
CDR3aa: CASSLSPARVSGLSNEQFF
CDR3nt: TGTGCCAGCAGTTTGTCCCCGGCCAGGGTGAGCGGGCTTAGCAATGAGCAGTTCTTC

v_gene: TRBV28
abundance: once
j_gene: TRBJ1-4
d_gene: .
CDR3aa: CASSNLDSGLLDEKLFF
CDR3nt: TGTGCCAGCAGCAACTTGGACTCGGGTTTATTGGATGAAAAACTGTTTTTT

v_gene: TRBV18
abundance: .
j_gene: TRBJ2-6
d_gene: TRBD2
CDR3aa: CASSPTSGRAGANVLTF
CDR3nt: TGTGCCAGCTCACCGACTAGCGGGAGGGCTGGGGCCAACGTCCTGACTTTC

v_gene: TRBV28
abundance: .
j_gene: TRBJ1-2
d_gene: TRBD1
CDR3aa: CASSPGTGAYYGYTF
CDR3nt: TGTGCCAGCAGTCCAGGGACAGGGGCATACTATGGCTACACCTTC

v_gene: TRBV5-1
abundance: few
j_gene: TRBJ1-4
d_gene: .
CDR3aa: CASSTVYNEKLFF
CDR3nt: TGCGCCAGCAGTACGGTCTATAATGAAAAACTGTTTTTT

v_gene: TRBV20-1
abundance: .
j_gene: TRBJ1-1
d_gene: .
CDR3aa: CSARAHSEAFF
CDR3nt: TGCAGTGCTAGAGCACACAGTGAAGCTTTCTTT

v_gene: TRBV29-1
abundance: .
j_gene: TRBJ2-3
d_gene: .
CDR3aa: CSVEAPTPTTGTQYF
CDR3nt: TGCAGCGTTGAAGCTCCCACCCCGACCACGGGGACGCAGTATTTT

v_gene: TRBV7-9
abundance: .
j_gene: TRBJ2-7
d_gene: TRBD1
CDR3aa: CASSRLDRGEQYF
CDR3nt: TGTGCCAGCAGCCGGCTAGACAGGGGCGAGCAGTACTTC

v_gene: TRBV2
abundance: .
j_gene: TRBJ2-1
d_gene: .
CDR3aa: CATTGGERVVYNEQFF
CDR3nt: TGTGCCACCACGGGCGGAGAGCGGGTAGTATACAATGAGCAGTTCTTC

v_gene: TRBV30
abundance: .
j_gene: TRBJ2-2
d_gene: .
CDR3aa: CAWSVLQAITGELFF
CDR3nt: TGTGCCTGGAGTGTATTACAGGCGATCACCGGGGAGCTGTTTTTT

v_gene: TRBV4-1
abundance: .
j_gene: TRBJ1-4
d_gene: .
CDR3aa: CASSPKSTVPNEKLFF
CDR3nt: TGCGCCAGCAGCCCAAAGTCGACAGTACCTAATGAAAAACTGTTTTTT

v_gene: TRBV5-1
abundance: .
j_gene: TRBJ2-1
d_gene: .
CDR3aa: CASSLGAYSYNEQFF
CDR3nt: TGCGCCAGCAGCTTGGGTGCCTATTCCTACAATGAGCAGTTCTTC

v_gene: TRBV5-4
abundance: .
j_gene: TRBJ2-7
d_gene: TRBD2
CDR3aa: CASSSGVLRLAGNYEQYF
CDR3nt: TGTGCCAGCAGCTCGGGGGTTTTGCGACTAGCGGGAAACTACGAGCAGTACTTC

v_gene: TRBV5-6
abundance: .
j_gene: TRBJ1-2
d_gene: .
CDR3aa: CASSFWVVFDFYGYTF
CDR3nt: TGTGCCAGCAGCTTTTGGGTTGTCTTTGATTTCTATGGCTACACCTTC

v_gene: TRBV19
abundance: .
j_gene: TRBJ1-2
d_gene: TRBD1
CDR3aa: CASSFSRDRDYGYTF
CDR3nt: TGTGCCAGTAGTTTCTCCCGGGACAGGGACTATGGCTACACCTTC

v_gene: TRBV19
abundance: .
j_gene: TRBJ2-3
d_gene: TRBD2
CDR3aa: CASRYAREGRADTQYF
CDR3nt: TGTGCCAGTAGGTATGCCCGGGAGGGCCGGGCAGATACGCAGTATTTT

v_gene: TRBV5-1
abundance: .
j_gene: TRBJ2-1
d_gene: TRBD2
CDR3aa: CASSPGGLAGGNEQFF
CDR3nt: TGCGCCAGCAGCCCTGGGGGACTAGCGGGAGGTAATGAGCAGTTCTTC

v_gene: TRBV7-9
abundance: .
j_gene: TRBJ2-3
d_gene: .
CDR3aa: CASSLATWWEVTTDTQYF
CDR3nt: TGTGCCAGCAGCTTAGCTACTTGGTGGGAGGTCACCACAGATACGCAGTATTTT

v_gene: TRBV28
abundance: few
j_gene: TRBJ2-7
d_gene: .
CDR3aa: CASSLGGRGQHEQYF
CDR3nt: TGTGCCAGCAGTTTAGGAGGGAGGGGGCAACACGAGCAGTACTTC

v_gene: TRBV5-8
abundance: .
j_gene: TRBJ2-7
d_gene: TRBD2
CDR3aa: CASSLLGLDYEQYF
CDR3nt: TGTGCCAGCAGCTTGTTAGGACTAGACTACGAGCAGTACTTC

v_gene: TRBV5-1
abundance: .
j_gene: TRBJ1-4
d_gene: .
CDR3aa: CASSPGTKDPYEKLFF
CDR3nt: TGCGCCAGCAGCCCCGGAACTAAGGACCCCTATGAAAAACTGTTTTTT